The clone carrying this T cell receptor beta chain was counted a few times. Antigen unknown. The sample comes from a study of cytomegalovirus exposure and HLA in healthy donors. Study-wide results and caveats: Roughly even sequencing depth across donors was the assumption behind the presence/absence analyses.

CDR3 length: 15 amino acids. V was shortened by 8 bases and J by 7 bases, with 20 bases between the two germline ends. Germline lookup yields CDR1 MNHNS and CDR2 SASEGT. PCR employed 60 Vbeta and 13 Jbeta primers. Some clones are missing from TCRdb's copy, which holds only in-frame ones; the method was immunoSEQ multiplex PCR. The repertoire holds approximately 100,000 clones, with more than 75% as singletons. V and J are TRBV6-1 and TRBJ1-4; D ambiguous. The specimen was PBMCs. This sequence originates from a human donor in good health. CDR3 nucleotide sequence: TGTGCCAGCCAATTAACGGACGCTGCGGGTGAAAAACTGTTTTTT. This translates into CASQLTDAAGEKLFF.